The 10 T cell receptor beta chains below all came from one sample that was sequenced in a study of glioma-infiltrating T cells. TCR alpha and beta CDR3 regions were amplified from RNA using iRepertoire nested multiplex PCR. TCRdb fed the multiplex PCR reads into MiXCR, producing one record per CDR3 protein. The sample includes about 190,000 distinct CDR3 sequences, over 30% seen only once; the top ten take 20% to 25%. What was sequenced was glioma tissue, nonneoplastic brain tissue, or PBMCs (not recorded which). These receptors originate from a human donor with low-grade glioma or glioblastoma, undergoing nonglioma brain surgery, or in good health (not recorded which).

The chain employs TRBV4-1 and TRBJ2-1; D possibly corresponds to TRBD2 (6 bases). Trimming pared 0 bases from V and 6 bases from J, leaving 18 bases between. Germline CDR1 and CDR2: MGHRA and YSYEKL. The CDR3 contains 17 residues. The CDR3 nucleotides read TGCGCCAGCAGCCAAGATTTGGGGAGGACTCTCTGCAATGAGCAGTTCTTC. Residues: CASSQDLGRTLCNEQFF.

This clonotype was counted at least ten times. The V and J genes are TRBV18 and TRBJ1-1; D unresolved. Germline values: CDR1 KGHSH, CDR2 LQKENI. Trimming pared 0 bases from V and 1 base from J, leaving 6 bases between. The CDR3 length is 14 residues. The CDR3 sequence is CASSPPASNTEAFF. The CDR3 DNA reads as TGTGCCAGCTCACCACCGGCGTCGAACACTGAAGCTTTCTTT.

This clonotype was counted at least ten times. V usage is TRBV7-2 and J usage is TRBJ1-6, with D unresolved. This CDR3 has 16 amino acids. V was cut by 5 bases and J by 1 base, with 12 bases left in between. Looked up from germline, CDR1 is SGHTA and CDR2 is FQGNSA. Written as DNA, the CDR3 is TGTGCCAGCAGCCGCCGGACCGTTTCCTATAATTCACCCCTCCACTTT. This codes for CASSRRTVSYNSPLHF.

This clonotype was found many times. The chain combines TRBV20-1 with TRBJ2-7; 11 bases fit TRBD2. Per germline, CDR1 DFQATT and CDR2 SNEGSKA (reference sequence). Losses at the gene ends were 5 bases for V and 1 base for J; bases not matched to a gene: 4. CDR3 length: 14 amino acids. The CDR3 loop is CSAGTSGGSYEQYF. CDR3 nucleotide sequence: TGCAGTGCTGGGACTAGCGGCGGATCCTACGAGCAGTACTTC.

This clonotype was counted ten times or more. The chain carries TRBV27 and TRBJ2-4, with 9 bases matching TRBD1. V gave up 5 bases and J gave up 0 bases; unmatched junction bases: 14. The CDR3 consists of 19 residues. Per the germline V gene, CDR1 is MNHEY and CDR2 is SMNVEV (reference sequence). CDR3 region: CASSPNPGTGLLAKNIQYF. DNA of the CDR3: TGTGCCAGCAGTCCGAACCCCGGGACAGGGTTACTAGCCAAAAACATTCAGTACTTC.

This clonotype has ten or more counts. The J gene is TRBJ1-2, the V gene TRBV4-3; no reliable D call. The CDR3 runs 14 residues. With 1 base removed from V and 6 bases from J, the gap between germline ends came to 12 bases. CDR1 LGHNA and CDR2 YSLEER come from the germline V gene. CDR3 DNA: TGCGCCAGCAGCCAAGTCGAGGGAATCGATGGCTACACCTTC. Amino acid sequence: CASSQVEGIDGYTF.

In its sample, this clonotype was seen many times. The rearrangement links TRBV20-1 to TRBJ2-1; 7 nucleotides match TRBD2. V gave up 2 bases and J gave up 3 bases; unmatched junction bases: 7. The CDR3 runs 15 residues. Looked up from germline, CDR1 is DFQATT and CDR2 is SNEGSKA (reference sequence). CDR3 sequence: CSARSPGLVYNEQFF. CDR3 in DNA: TGCAGTGCTAGAAGTCCCGGACTAGTCTACAATGAGCAGTTCTTC.

In its sample, this clonotype was seen many times. The chain employs TRBV2 and TRBJ2-7; 12 bases are a match to TRBD2. Germline CDR1 and CDR2: SNHLY and FYNNEI. Germline trimming cut 7 bases from V and 1 base from J; bases unmatched to any gene: 5. The CDR3 runs to 15 residues. The DNA for the CDR3 is TGTGCCAGCACTAGCGGGAGGGCCGGGTCCTACGAGCAGTACTTC. It codes for CASTSGRAGSYEQYF.

This clonotype has at least ten counts. The chain combines TRBV7-8 with TRBJ1-1; D gene uncertain. CDR1 and CDR2 from the germline V gene are SGHVS and FQNEAQ. CDR3 length: 15 residues. Between the trimmed V and J ends, which lost 2 bases and 1 base, there was a span of 11 bases. CDR3 region: CASSLIRQKNTEAFF. The DNA of the CDR3 is TGTGCCAGCAGCTTAATTCGGCAGAAGAACACTGAAGCTTTCTTT.

This clonotype was recorded at least ten times. The rearrangement joins TRBV20-1 to TRBJ2-7; D possibly corresponds to TRBD2 (5 bases). Trimming left V 3 bases short and J 4 bases short, with 25 bases between. The CDR3 totals 17 residues. Germline lookup yields CDR1 DFQATT and CDR2 SNEGSKA (reference sequence). The CDR3 protein is CSARDSRAPGNSYEQYF. CDR3 DNA sequence: TGCAGTGCTAGGGATTCCCGGGCCCCGGGGAATAGTTACGAGCAGTACTTC.